This T cell receptor beta chain derives from a study of shared clonotypes between healthy human individuals. Profiled with immunoSEQ multiplex PCR; TCRdb holds only in-frame clones, not every one. The table includes hundreds of thousands of clones, roughly four fifths detected once. This clonotype was obtained from a middle-aged woman in good health. Some clones in this sample may be carry-over from other donors' samples. Sequences were obtained from PBMCs.

CDR3 region: CASSLDRNAGELFF. CDR3 nucleotide sequence: TGTGCCAGCAGTCTCGACAGAAACGCCGGGGAGCTGTTTTTT. This chain links TRBV6-5 with TRBJ2-2, with D possibly being TRBD1 (5 bases). The CDR3 totals 14 residues. Trimming stripped 5 bases from V and 6 bases from J, with 13 bases between. Germline values: CDR1 MNHEY, CDR2 SVGAGI.